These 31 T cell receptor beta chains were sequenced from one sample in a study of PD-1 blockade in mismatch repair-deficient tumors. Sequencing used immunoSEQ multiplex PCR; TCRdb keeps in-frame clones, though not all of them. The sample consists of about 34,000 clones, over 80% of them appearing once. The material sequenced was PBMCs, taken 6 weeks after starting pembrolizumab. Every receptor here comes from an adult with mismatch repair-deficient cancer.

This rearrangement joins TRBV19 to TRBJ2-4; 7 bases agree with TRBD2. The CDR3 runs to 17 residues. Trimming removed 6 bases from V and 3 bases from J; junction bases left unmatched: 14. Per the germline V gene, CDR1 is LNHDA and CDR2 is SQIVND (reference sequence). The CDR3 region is CASSNGGRDAGKNIQYF. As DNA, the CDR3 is TGTGCCAGTAGCAACGGGGGGAGGGACGCGGGCAAAAACATTCAGTACTTC.

The CDR3 loop reads CASSPASGSAETQYF. The CDR3 nucleotides are TGTGCCAGCAGCCCAGCTAGCGGGAGTGCAGAGACCCAGTACTTC. The genes are TRBV7-2 and TRBJ2-5, with 10 nucleotides matching TRBD2. The CDR3 sequence is 15 residues long. After removal of 5 bases from V and 4 bases from J, the junction contained 7 bases not matched to a gene. From germline, CDR1 is SGHTA and CDR2 FQGNSA.

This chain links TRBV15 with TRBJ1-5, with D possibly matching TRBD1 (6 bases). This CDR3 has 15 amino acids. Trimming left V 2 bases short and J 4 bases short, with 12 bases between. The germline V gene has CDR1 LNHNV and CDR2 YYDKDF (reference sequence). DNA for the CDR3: TGTGCCACCAGCAGAACAGGGAATCTAAATCAGCCCCAGCATTTT. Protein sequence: CATSRTGNLNQPQHF.

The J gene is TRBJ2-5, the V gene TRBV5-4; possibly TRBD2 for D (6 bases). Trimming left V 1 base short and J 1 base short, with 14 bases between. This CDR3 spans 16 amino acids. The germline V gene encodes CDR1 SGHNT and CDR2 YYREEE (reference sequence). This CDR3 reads CASSLPGSGLQETQYF. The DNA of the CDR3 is TGTGCCAGCAGCTTGCCTGGTAGCGGCCTCCAAGAGACCCAGTACTTC.

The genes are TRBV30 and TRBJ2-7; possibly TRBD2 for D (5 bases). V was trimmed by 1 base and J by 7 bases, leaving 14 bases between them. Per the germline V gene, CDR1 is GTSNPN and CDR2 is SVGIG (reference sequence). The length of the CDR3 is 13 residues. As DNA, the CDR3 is TGTGCCTGGAGTGCAACGGGGTCCGGTGAGCAGTACTTC. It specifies CAWSATGSGEQYF.

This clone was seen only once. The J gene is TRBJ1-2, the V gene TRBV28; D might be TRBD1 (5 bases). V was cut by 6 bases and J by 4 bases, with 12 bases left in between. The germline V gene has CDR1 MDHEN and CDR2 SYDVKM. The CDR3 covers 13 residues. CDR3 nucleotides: TGTGCCAGCAGCTTAGACAGCCGCTATGGCTACACCTTC. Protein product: CASSLDSRYGYTF.

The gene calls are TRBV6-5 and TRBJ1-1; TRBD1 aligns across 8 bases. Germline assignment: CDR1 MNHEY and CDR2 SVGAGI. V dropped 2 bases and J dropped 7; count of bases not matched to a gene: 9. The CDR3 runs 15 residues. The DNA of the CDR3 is TGTGCCAGCAGTTACGATGGACAGGGTCGGGGTGAAGCTTTCTTT. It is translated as CASSYDGQGRGEAFF.

Written as DNA, the CDR3 is TGTGCCAGCCGAATTAGCGGGAGCCCCTCCTACGAGCAGTACTTC. Encoded protein: CASRISGSPSYEQYF. V is TRBV6-5 and J is TRBJ2-7; TRBD2 agrees at 9 bases. This CDR3 is built from 15 residues. The trim removed 8 bases at V and 0 bases at J, leaving 8 bases unmatched. Germline-derived CDR1 and CDR2 are MNHEY and SVGAGI.

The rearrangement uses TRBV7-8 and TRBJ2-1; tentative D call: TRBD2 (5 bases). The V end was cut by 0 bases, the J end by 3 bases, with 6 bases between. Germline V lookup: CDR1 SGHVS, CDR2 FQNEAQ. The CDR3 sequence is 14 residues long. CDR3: CASSLAGDYNEQFF. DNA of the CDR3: TGTGCCAGCAGCTTAGCGGGAGACTACAATGAGCAGTTCTTC.

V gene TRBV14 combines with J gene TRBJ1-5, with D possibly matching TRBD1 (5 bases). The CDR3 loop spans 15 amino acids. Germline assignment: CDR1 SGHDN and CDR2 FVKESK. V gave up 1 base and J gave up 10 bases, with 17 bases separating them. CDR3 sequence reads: CASSQGGVRNLPQHF. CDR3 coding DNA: TGTGCCAGCAGCCAAGGGGGGGTAAGGAATTTACCCCAGCATTTT.

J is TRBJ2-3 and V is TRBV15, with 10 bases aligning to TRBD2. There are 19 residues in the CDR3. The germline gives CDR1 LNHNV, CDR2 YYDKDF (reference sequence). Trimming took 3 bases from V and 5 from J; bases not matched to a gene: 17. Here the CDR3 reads CATSSRAGGLLGRKDTQYF. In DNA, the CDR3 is TGTGCCACCAGCAGCCGAGCGGGAGGGCTATTAGGGCGAAAAGATACGCAGTATTTT. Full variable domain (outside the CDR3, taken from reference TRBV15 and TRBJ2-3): DAMVIQNPRYQVTQFGKPVTLSCSQTLNHNVMYWYQQKSSQAPKLLFHYYDKDFNNEADTPDNFQSRRPNTSFCFLDIRSPGLGDTAMYLCATSSRAGGLLGRKDTQYFGPGTRLTVL.

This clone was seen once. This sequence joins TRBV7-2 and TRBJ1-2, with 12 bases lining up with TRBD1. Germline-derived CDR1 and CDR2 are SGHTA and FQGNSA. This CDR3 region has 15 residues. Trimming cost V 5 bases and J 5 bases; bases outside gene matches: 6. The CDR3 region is CASSGDRGRFYGYTF. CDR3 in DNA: TGTGCCAGCAGCGGGGACAGGGGGCGGTTTTATGGCTACACCTTC.

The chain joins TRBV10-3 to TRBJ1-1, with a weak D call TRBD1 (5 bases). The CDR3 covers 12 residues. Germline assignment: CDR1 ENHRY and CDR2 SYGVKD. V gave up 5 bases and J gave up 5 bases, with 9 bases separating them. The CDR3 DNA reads TGTGCCATCAGTACGGGGGGGACTGAAGCTTTCTTT. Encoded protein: CAISTGGTEAFF.

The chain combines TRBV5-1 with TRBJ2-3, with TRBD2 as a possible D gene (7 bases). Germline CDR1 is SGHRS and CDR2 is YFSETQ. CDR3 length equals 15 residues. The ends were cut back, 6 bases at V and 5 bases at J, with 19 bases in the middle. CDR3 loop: CASTSGGRVEDTQYF. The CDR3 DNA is TGCGCCAGCACCTCGGGGGGCAGGGTTGAAGATACGCAGTATTTT.

CDR3 sequence (DNA): TGTGCCAGCAGCGTAGGGCAGGGCGGCACCGGGGAGCTGTTTTTT. It yields the protein CASSVGQGGTGELFF. V is TRBV9 and J is TRBJ2-2, with D possibly matching TRBD1 (5 bases). Trimming took off 0 bases at V and 4 bases at J, with 10 bases between the two ends. In germline, CDR1 is SGDLS, CDR2 YYNGEE. The CDR3 sequence is 15 residues long.

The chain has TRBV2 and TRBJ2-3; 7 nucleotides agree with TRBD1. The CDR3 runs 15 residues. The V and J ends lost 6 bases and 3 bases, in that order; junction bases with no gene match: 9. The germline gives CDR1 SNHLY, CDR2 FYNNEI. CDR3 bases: TGTGCCAGCAGGCCTAGACAGGGAAGGACAGATACGCAGTATTTT. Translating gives CASRPRQGRTDTQYF. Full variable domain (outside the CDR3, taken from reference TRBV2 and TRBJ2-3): EPEVTQTPSHQVTQMGQEVILRCVPISNHLYFYWYRQILGQKVEFLVSFYNNEISEKSEIFDDQFSVERPDGSNFTLKIRSTKLEDSAMYFCASRPRQGRTDTQYFGPGTRLTVL.

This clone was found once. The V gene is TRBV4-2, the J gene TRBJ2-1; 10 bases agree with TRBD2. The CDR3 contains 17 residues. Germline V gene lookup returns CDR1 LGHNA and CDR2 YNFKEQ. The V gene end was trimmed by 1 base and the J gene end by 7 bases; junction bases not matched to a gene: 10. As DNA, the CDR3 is TGTGCCAGCAGCCAAGGGGGAGCGGGAGGGCCGAGGAATGAGCAGTTCTTC. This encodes CASSQGGAGGPRNEQFF.

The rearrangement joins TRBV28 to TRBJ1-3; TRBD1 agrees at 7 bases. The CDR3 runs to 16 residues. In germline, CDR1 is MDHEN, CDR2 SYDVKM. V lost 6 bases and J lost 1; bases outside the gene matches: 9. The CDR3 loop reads CASSPATGASGNTIYF. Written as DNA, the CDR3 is TGTGCCAGCAGCCCTGCTACAGGGGCGTCTGGAAACACCATATATTTT.

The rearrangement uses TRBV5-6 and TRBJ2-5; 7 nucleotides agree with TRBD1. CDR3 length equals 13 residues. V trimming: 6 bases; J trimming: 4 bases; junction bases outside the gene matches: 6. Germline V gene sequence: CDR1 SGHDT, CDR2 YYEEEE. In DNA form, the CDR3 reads TGTGCCAGCACTTACACAGGGGTAGAGACCCAGTACTTC. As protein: CASTYTGVETQYF. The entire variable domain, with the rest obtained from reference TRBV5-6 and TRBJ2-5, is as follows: DAGVTQSPTHLIKTRGQQVTLRCSPKSGHDTVSWYQQALGQGPQFIFQYYEEEERQRGNFPDRFSGHQFPNYSSELNVNALLLGDSALYLCASTYTGVETQYFGPGTRLLVL.

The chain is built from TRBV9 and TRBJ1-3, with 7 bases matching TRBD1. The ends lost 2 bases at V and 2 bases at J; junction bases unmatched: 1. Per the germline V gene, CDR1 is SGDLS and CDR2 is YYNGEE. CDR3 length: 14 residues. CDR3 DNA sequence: TGTGCCAGCAGCGTGACAGGGACTGGAAACACCATATATTTT. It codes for CASSVTGTGNTIYF.

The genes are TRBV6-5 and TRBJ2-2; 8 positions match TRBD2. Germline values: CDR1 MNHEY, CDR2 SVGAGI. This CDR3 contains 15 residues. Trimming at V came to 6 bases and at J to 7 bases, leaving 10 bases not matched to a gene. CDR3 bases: TGTGCCAGCAGACCTAGAAGGACTAGCCTCGGGGAGCTGTTTTTT. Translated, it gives CASRPRRTSLGELFF.

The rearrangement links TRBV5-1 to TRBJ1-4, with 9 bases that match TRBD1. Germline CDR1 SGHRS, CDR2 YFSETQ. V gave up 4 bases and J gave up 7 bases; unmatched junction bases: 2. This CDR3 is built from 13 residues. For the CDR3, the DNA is TGCGCCAGCAGCCCGGGACAGGGTGAAAAACTGTTTTTT. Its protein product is CASSPGQGEKLFF.

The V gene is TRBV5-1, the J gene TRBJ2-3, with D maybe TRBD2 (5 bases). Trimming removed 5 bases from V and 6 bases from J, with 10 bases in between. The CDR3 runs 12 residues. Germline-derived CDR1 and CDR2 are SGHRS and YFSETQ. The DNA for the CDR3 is TGCGCCAGCAGTAGGACTCTGGATACGCAGTATTTT. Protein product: CASSRTLDTQYF.

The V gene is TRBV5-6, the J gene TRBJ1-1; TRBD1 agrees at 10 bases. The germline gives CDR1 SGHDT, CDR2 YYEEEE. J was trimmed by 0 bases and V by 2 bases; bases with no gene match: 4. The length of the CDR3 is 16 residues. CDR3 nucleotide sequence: TGTGCCAGCAGCTTCGACAGGGGGCGAGTGAACACTGAAGCTTTCTTT. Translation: CASSFDRGRVNTEAFF.

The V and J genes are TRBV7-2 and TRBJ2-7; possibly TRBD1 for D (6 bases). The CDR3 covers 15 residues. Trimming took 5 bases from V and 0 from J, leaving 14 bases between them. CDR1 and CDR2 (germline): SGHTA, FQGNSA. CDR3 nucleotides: TGTGCCAGCAGCCCGTGGACAGATACCTCCTACGAGCAGTACTTC. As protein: CASSPWTDTSYEQYF.

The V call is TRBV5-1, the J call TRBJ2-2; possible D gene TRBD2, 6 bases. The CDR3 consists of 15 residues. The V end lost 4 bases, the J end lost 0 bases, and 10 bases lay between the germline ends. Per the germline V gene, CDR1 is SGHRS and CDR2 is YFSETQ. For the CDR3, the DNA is TGCGCCAGCAGCCGGGACTGGGCGAACACCGGGGAGCTGTTTTTT. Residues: CASSRDWANTGELFF. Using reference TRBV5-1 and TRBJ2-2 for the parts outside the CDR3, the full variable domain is KAGVTQTPRYLIKTRGQQVTLSCSPISGHRSVSWYQQTPGQGLQFLFEYFSETQRNKGNFPGRFSGRQFSNSRSEMNVSTLELGDSALYLCASSRDWANTGELFFGEGSRLTVL.

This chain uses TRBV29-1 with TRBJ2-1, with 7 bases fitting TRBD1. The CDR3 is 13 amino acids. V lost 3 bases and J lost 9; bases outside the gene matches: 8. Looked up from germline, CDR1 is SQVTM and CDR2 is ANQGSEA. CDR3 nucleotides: TGCAGCGTTGATCGGACCAGGGGGATTGAGCAGTTCTTC. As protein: CSVDRTRGIEQFF.

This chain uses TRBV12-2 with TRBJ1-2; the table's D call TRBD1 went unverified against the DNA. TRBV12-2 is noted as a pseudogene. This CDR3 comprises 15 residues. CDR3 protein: CASRSHRDRNYGYTF. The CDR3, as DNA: TGTGCAAGTCGCTCTCACCGGGACAGGAACTATGGCTACACCTTC.

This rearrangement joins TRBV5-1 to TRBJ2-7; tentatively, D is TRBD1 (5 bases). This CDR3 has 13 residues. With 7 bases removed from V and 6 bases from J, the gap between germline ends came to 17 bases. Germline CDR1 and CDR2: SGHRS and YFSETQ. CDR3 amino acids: CASFREGVGEQYF. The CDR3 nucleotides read TGCGCCAGCTTCAGGGAAGGTGTAGGCGAGCAGTACTTC.

The CDR3 DNA follows: TGTGCCAGCAGCCAAGAACCGGAGACCACAGATACGCAGTATTTT. Amino acid sequence: CASSQEPETTDTQYF. This chain joins TRBV4-2 and TRBJ2-3; no definite D call. Germline CDR1 is LGHNA and CDR2 is YNFKEQ. CDR3 size: 15 residues. V was clipped by 0 bases and J by 2 bases, with 9 bases between them.

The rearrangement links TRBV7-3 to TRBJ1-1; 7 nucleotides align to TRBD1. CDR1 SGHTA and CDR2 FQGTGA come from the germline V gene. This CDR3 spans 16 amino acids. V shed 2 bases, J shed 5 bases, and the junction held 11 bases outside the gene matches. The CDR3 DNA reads TGTGCCAGCAGCTTACTTTTTCCAGGGGGAGTGACTGAAGCTTTCTTT. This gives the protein CASSLLFPGGVTEAFF.